The 28 T cell receptor beta chains presented below share a single source sample, sequenced in a study of blood T cell repertoires in COVID-19. Sequenced by immunoSEQ multiplex PCR; TCRdb stores in-frame clones only, minus some. The repertoire holds around 120,000 clones, 90% seen once, with more than 3% in the top ten. Sequenced input: peripheral blood. All receptors come from a man aged 50-59 years with active COVID-19.

This clone was seen a handful of times. V and J are TRBV28 and TRBJ2-7; 11 nucleotides match TRBD1. The V segment lost 5 bases and the J segment 3 bases; nucleotides outside the gene matches: 6. The CDR3 is 15 residues long. The germline V gene has CDR1 MDHEN and CDR2 SYDVKM. The CDR3 DNA sequence: TGTGCCAGCAGTCATTCCGGGACAGGGGGCTACGAGCAGTACGTC. Residues: CASSHSGTGGYEQYV.

This clone was recorded a few times. The CDR3 loop reads CAWSVRTDSYNEQFF. CDR3 bases: TGTGCCTGGAGTGTTCGGACAGACTCCTACAATGAGCAGTTCTTC. The genes are TRBV30 and TRBJ2-1; a weak D match, TRBD1 (6 bases). Germline CDR1 reads GTSNPN; CDR2 reads SVGIG (reference sequence). V dropped 0 bases and J dropped 0 bases, with 9 bases sitting between them. The CDR3 is 15 residues long.

This clone has only a few counts. The chain is built from TRBV4-1 and TRBJ2-2, with 7 bases lining up with TRBD2. Germline-derived CDR1 and CDR2 are MGHRA and YSYEKL. Trimming at V came to 1 base and at J to 1 base, leaving 21 bases not matched to a gene. The CDR3 length is 22 residues. CDR3 coding DNA: TGCGCCAGCAGCCAAGTACTATCGGGGAGGGGAAGAACAAGGGGGAACACCGGGGAGCTGTTTTTT. Translating it yields CASSQVLSGRGRTRGNTGELFF.

This rearrangement joins TRBV15 to TRBJ1-1, with D hard to call. CDR1 LNHNV and CDR2 YYDKDF come from the germline V gene (reference sequence). V shed 6 bases and J shed 1 base, with 18 bases lying between them. This CDR3 is built from 16 residues. The CDR3 sequence: CATRNNRQATNTEAFF. The CDR3 DNA reads as TGTGCCACCAGGAACAACCGCCAGGCGACGAACACTGAAGCTTTCTTT.

The chain uses TRBV6-5 and TRBJ1-1; D perhaps matches TRBD1 (5 bases). The CDR3 covers 14 residues. Trimming removed 0 bases at V and 9 bases at J, with 14 bases between. The germline V gene encodes CDR1 MNHEY and CDR2 SVGAGI. CDR3 bases: TGTGCCAGCAGTTACTCTAGGGGTCTCGCGAAAGCTTTCTTT. It codes for CASSYSRGLAKAFF.

The V gene is TRBV19, the J gene TRBJ2-1, with TRBD1 identical over 9 bases. Trimming removed 3 bases from V and 3 bases from J; junction bases left unmatched: 6. The germline V gene encodes CDR1 LNHDA and CDR2 SQIVND (reference sequence). The CDR3 covers 16 residues. The DNA of the CDR3 is TGTGCCAGTAGTATTTCGTCGGGACAGGGCTACAATGAGCAGTTCTTC. As protein: CASSISSGQGYNEQFF. The full variable domain, in which reference TRBV19 and TRBJ2-1 provide the parts outside the CDR3, is DGGITQSPKYLFRKEGQNVTLSCEQNLNHDAMYWYRQDPGQGLRLIYYSQIVNDFQKGDIAEGYSVSREKKESFPLTVTSAQKNPTAFYLCASSISSGQGYNEQFFGPGTRLTVL.

This clone was detected ten times or more. The chain combines TRBV6-5 with TRBJ2-2; TRBD2 aligns across 9 bases. With V trimmed by 6 bases and J by 3 bases, 5 bases remained unmatched. Germline V gene sequence: CDR1 MNHEY, CDR2 SVGAGI. CDR3 size: 15 residues. The CDR3 sequence: CASRRSSGDTGELFF. The CDR3 DNA follows: TGTGCCAGCAGGAGGTCTAGCGGGGACACCGGGGAGCTGTTTTTT.

CDR3 amino acids: CSASAAPSGRSTEAFF. DNA for the CDR3: TGCAGTGCTAGTGCGGCCCCTTCGGGTCGTAGCACTGAAGCTTTCTTT. The chain is built from TRBV20-1 and TRBJ1-1, with D unresolved. The germline CDR1 and CDR2 sequences are DFQATT and SNEGSKA (reference sequence). V lost 3 bases, J lost 4 bases, and 21 bases lay in between. This CDR3 has 16 residues.

CDR3 sequence: CASSDRKGISYEQYV. CDR3 nucleotide sequence: TGTGCCAGCAGTGACAGGAAGGGGATCTCCTACGAGCAGTACGTC. This sequence joins TRBV2 and TRBJ2-7; the D gene is possibly TRBD1 (5 bases). Germline assignment: CDR1 SNHLY and CDR2 FYNNEI. Trimming shortened V by 3 bases and J by 0 bases, and 12 bases separated the two germline ends. The CDR3 sequence is 15 residues long.

The V gene is TRBV4-1, the J gene TRBJ2-7; 7 bases are shared with TRBD1. The CDR3 contains 17 residues. In germline, CDR1 is MGHRA, CDR2 YSYEKL. V lost 0 bases, J lost 1 base, and 9 bases stayed unmatched. The CDR3 loop is CASSQDPPGTASYEQYF. For the CDR3, the DNA is TGCGCCAGCAGCCAAGATCCGCCCGGGACAGCGTCCTACGAGCAGTACTTC.

The chain joins TRBV5-1 to TRBJ2-7, with TRBD2 identical over 13 bases. CDR1 SGHRS and CDR2 YFSETQ come from the germline V gene. The CDR3 contains 17 residues. V lost 4 bases, J lost 0 bases, and 7 bases stayed unmatched. The CDR3 sequence: CASSLGLAGPYSYEQYF. The CDR3, as DNA: TGCGCCAGCAGCCTGGGACTAGCGGGGCCATACTCCTACGAGCAGTACTTC. Drawing the rest from reference TRBV5-1 and TRBJ2-7, the complete variable domain is KAGVTQTPRYLIKTRGQQVTLSCSPISGHRSVSWYQQTPGQGLQFLFEYFSETQRNKGNFPGRFSGRQFSNSRSEMNVSTLELGDSALYLCASSLGLAGPYSYEQYFGPGTRLTVT.

This clone was counted once. The chain links TRBV29-1 to TRBJ2-7, with D tentatively TRBD1 (6 bases). Germline-derived CDR1 and CDR2 are SQVTM and ANQGSEA. V gave up 0 bases and J gave up 3 bases, with 6 bases separating them. The CDR3 spans 12 residues. In DNA form, the CDR3 reads TGCAGCGTTGAAGAACAGGGCTACGAGCAGTACTTC. The encoded protein is CSVEEQGYEQYF.

The rearrangement links TRBV2 to TRBJ2-7, with D perhaps matching TRBD2 (6 bases). The V and J ends lost 8 bases and 2 bases respectively, with 10 bases between them. The CDR3 spans 12 residues. Germline V gene sequence: CDR1 SNHLY, CDR2 FYNNEI. The CDR3 region has the DNA TGTGCCAGCGGGCGGGACCCCTACGAGCAGTACGTC. It codes for CASGRDPYEQYV.

This clone was counted once. The chain is built from TRBV11-3 and TRBJ2-3; 10 bases are a match to TRBD2. The V and J ends lost 6 bases and 0 bases, in that order; junction bases with no gene match: 6. CDR3 length equals 16 residues. Germline V gene lookup returns CDR1 SGHNT and CDR2 YENEEA. The CDR3 loop reads CASSQSGGASTDTQYF. DNA for the CDR3: TGTGCCAGCAGTCAAAGCGGGGGGGCCAGCACAGATACGCAGTATTTT.

This chain connects TRBV9 to TRBJ2-7; D is ambiguous. Germline assignment: CDR1 SGDLS and CDR2 YYNGEE. The CDR3 totals 15 residues. V lost 0 bases to trimming and J lost 2 bases, with 12 bases between them. DNA of the CDR3: TGTGCCAGCAGCGTAGATGAGACACGCGCCTACGAGCAGTACTTC. This encodes CASSVDETRAYEQYF.

The chain carries TRBV6-5 and TRBJ1-1; D not certain. The V gene lost 0 bases and the J gene lost 4 bases, with 15 bases spanning the gap. The CDR3 totals 16 residues. Germline loops: CDR1 MNHEY, CDR2 SVGAGI. The CDR3 protein is CASSYSRDLVGTEAFF. The DNA for the CDR3 is TGTGCCAGCAGTTACTCGCGGGATTTGGTGGGCACTGAAGCTTTCTTT.

V usage is TRBV15 and J usage is TRBJ1-5; 8 bases line up with TRBD1. Germline values: CDR1 LNHNV, CDR2 YYDKDF (reference sequence). CDR3 length equals 15 residues. The junction had 6 bases not matched to a gene; V was cut back by 5 bases and J by 3 bases. The CDR3 loop is CATSEGQVNNQPQHF. CDR3 nucleotides: TGTGCCACCAGCGAGGGACAGGTGAACAATCAGCCCCAGCATTTT.

The chain couples TRBV9 to TRBJ2-6; the D gene is possibly TRBD2 (6 bases). Trimming took 0 bases from V and 2 from J, leaving 12 bases between them. This CDR3 comprises 17 residues. From germline, CDR1 is SGDLS and CDR2 YYNGEE. For the CDR3, the DNA is TGTGCCAGCAGCGTAGTTGACGGGGGTACTGGGGCCAACGTCCTGACTTTC. Amino acid sequence: CASSVVDGGTGANVLTF.

The chain uses TRBV10-3 and TRBJ2-7; D may be TRBD2 (5 bases). The CDR3 has 12 residues. V gave up 9 bases and J gave up 5 bases, with 14 bases separating them. Germline CDR1 and CDR2: ENHRY and SYGVKD. The CDR3 sequence: CAIRPGNHEQYF. For the CDR3, the DNA is TGTGCCATACGTCCGGGGAACCACGAGCAGTACTTC.

The chain is built from TRBV2 and TRBJ2-3; D is undetermined. V was pared by 0 bases and J by 5 bases, with 6 bases between. The CDR3 runs 13 residues. Per germline, CDR1 SNHLY and CDR2 FYNNEI. CDR3 DNA sequence: TGTGCCAGCAGTGAAGCGCCCGGAGATACGCAGTATTTT. Residues: CASSEAPGDTQYF.

J is TRBJ2-6 and V is TRBV18; 8 nucleotides line up with TRBD1. Unmatched junction bases numbered 8, after V lost 3 bases and J lost 4 bases. Looked up from germline, CDR1 is KGHSH and CDR2 is LQKENI. The CDR3 spans 17 residues. CDR3: CASSPGQGWEGANVLTF. The CDR3 DNA is TGTGCCAGCTCACCCGGACAGGGATGGGAGGGGGCCAACGTCCTGACTTTC.

J is TRBJ1-2 and V is TRBV29-1, with TRBD1 identical over 7 bases. This CDR3 has 13 amino acids. Unmatched junction bases numbered 5, after V lost 4 bases and J lost 3 bases. Germline V gene lookup returns CDR1 SQVTM and CDR2 ANQGSEA. CDR3 sequence reads: CSVVLGTDYGYTF. In DNA form, the CDR3 reads TGCAGCGTTGTATTAGGGACAGACTATGGCTACACCTTC.

This chain uses TRBV3-1 (or the pseudogene TRBV3-2) with TRBJ1-6; D call uncertain. The CDR3 loop spans 15 amino acids. In germline, CDR1 is LGHDT, CDR2 YNNKEL (reference sequence). V lost 1 base, J lost 0 bases, and 4 bases lay in between. In DNA, the CDR3 is TGTGCCAGCAGCCAAGTGAGCTCCTATAATTCACCCCTCCACTTT. It is translated as CASSQVSSYNSPLHF.

This clone was seen more than once but under ten times. The chain carries TRBV3-1 (or the pseudogene TRBV3-2) and TRBJ2-7; perhaps TRBD1 as D (6 bases). This CDR3 has 14 amino acids. CDR1 and CDR2 from the germline V gene are LGHDT and YNNKEL (reference sequence). The V end lost 4 bases, the J end lost 5 bases, and 15 bases lay between the germline ends. This chain's CDR3 is CASSLRDTLDEQYF. In DNA, the CDR3 is TGTGCCAGCAGCCTGAGGGACACCCTGGACGAGCAGTACTTC.

V gene TRBV11-1 combines with J gene TRBJ2-1, with D possibly TRBD1 on 5 matching bases. The CDR3 has 16 residues. Per germline, CDR1 SGHAT and CDR2 FQDESV (reference sequence). Trimming cost V 1 base and J 1 base, with 11 bases left between them. The DNA for the CDR3 is TGTGCCAGCAGCTTAGAGGGCAGGGTGTCCTACAATGAGCAGTTCTTC. It specifies CASSLEGRVSYNEQFF.

V is TRBV27 and J is TRBJ2-3; 8 bases are a match to TRBD1. The germline V gene encodes CDR1 MNHEY and CDR2 SMNVEV (reference sequence). This CDR3 is 11 amino acids long. Trimming removed 0 bases from V and 14 bases from J; junction bases left unmatched: 1. The CDR3 DNA reads TGTGCCAGCAGTTTATCGGGACAGGTGTATTTT. Translation: CASSLSGQVYF.

The rearrangement uses TRBV5-1 and TRBJ2-5; 11 positions match TRBD2. The CDR3 has 14 residues. Losses at the gene ends were 4 bases for V and 4 bases for J; bases not matched to a gene: 3. Germline CDR1 is SGHRS and CDR2 is YFSETQ. In DNA, the CDR3 is TGCGCCAGCAGCGATACTAGCGGGGGAGAGACCCAGTACTTC. It encodes CASSDTSGGETQYF. Looking up the rest from reference TRBV5-1 and TRBJ2-5 gives the full variable domain: KAGVTQTPRYLIKTRGQQVTLSCSPISGHRSVSWYQQTPGQGLQFLFEYFSETQRNKGNFPGRFSGRQFSNSRSEMNVSTLELGDSALYLCASSDTSGGETQYFGPGTRLLVL.

V usage is TRBV6-5 and J usage is TRBJ1-2; D uncertain. Per germline, CDR1 MNHEY and CDR2 SVGAGI. The CDR3 totals 13 residues. Trimming stripped 6 bases from V and 4 bases from J, with 12 bases between. The CDR3 region is CASRSEGFYGYTF. The CDR3 coding sequence is TGTGCCAGCAGGTCCGAGGGCTTCTATGGCTACACCTTC.